The rows below give T cell receptor beta chains drawn from one sample of a study of blood T cell repertoires in COVID-19. Produced via immunoSEQ multiplex PCR; TCRdb's table is partial and in-frame only. The sample holds a few hundred thousand clones, approximately 88% seen once. Sequencing was performed on peripheral blood. The receptors originated from a woman under 40 with acute or convalescent COVID-19. The CDR3 runs from the conserved cysteine through the conserved F or W.

V: TRBV19
CDR3: CASSIRSGGRGGTGELFF

V: TRBV24-1
CDR3: CATSDLQSSGADTQYF

V: TRBV6-5
CDR3: CASGVSGTQYF

V: TRBV29-1
CDR3: CSVWQGSSYEQYF

V: TRBV9
CDR3: CASSERDRSTDTQYF

V: TRBV6-4
CDR3: CASSDWPSVLNQPQHF

V: TRBV24-1
CDR3: CATSDLGGQGNTGELFF

V: TRBV3-1/TRBV3-2
CDR3: CASSTNLEGRSTF

V: TRBV6-2/TRBV6-3
CDR3: CASSPSGRRGIQYF

V: TRBV12-5
CDR3: CASGLQIAALTGELFF

V: TRBV6-5
CDR3: CASSSITGDTGNTIYF

V: TRBV6-5
CDR3: CASTLTAGNYGYTF

V: TRBV11-3
CDR3: CASSITSGSTDTQYF

V: TRBV7-8
CDR3: CASSLTGGGETQYF

V: TRBV10-3
CDR3: CAISEQGLGYTF

V: TRBV18
CDR3: CASSPKVSGRALYEQYF

V: TRBV30
CDR3: CAWTKTSGNTIYF

V: TRBV7-6
CDR3: CASAAGGWVSNQPQHF

V: TRBV6-4
CDR3: CASSDRGLDNEQFF

V: TRBV9
CDR3: CASSVAPGGGNTEAFF

V: TRBV30
CDR3: CAYLSQGNYGYTF

V: TRBV19
CDR3: CASSNRAEGGGYTF

V: TRBV5-6
CDR3: CASSSGMGAMNTEAFF

V: TRBV30
CDR3: CAWGPPRPGTDTQYF

V: TRBV3-1/TRBV3-2
CDR3: CASRSVYTDTQYF

V: TRBV7-2
CDR3: CASSLAGGNYNEQFF

V: TRBV5-5
CDR3: CASHGPDSLAKNIQYF

V: TRBV18
CDR3: CASLTDRGGTQYF

V: TRBV29-1
CDR3: CSVEGGLEAAQYF

V: TRBV12-5
CDR3: CASGLVLGQDLYEQYF

V: TRBV5-8
CDR3: CASSLGRTGGTEAFF

V: TRBV21-1
CDR3: CASSKVLAERQETQYF

V: TRBV11-2
CDR3: CASSLGRTSENNEQFF

V: TRBV7-8
CDR3: CASSLVRGDNSPLHF

V: TRBV5-6
CDR3: CASARTTGGDEQYF

V: TRBV5-4
CDR3: CASSPGTVKVGYTF

V: TRBV29-1
CDR3: CSADIVRGDEQFF

V: TRBV18
CDR3: CASSRAGDTIYF

V: TRBV24-1
CDR3: CATSDPTSGRADEQFF

V: TRBV7-8
CDR3: CASSLVLAGGLSSYNEQFF

V: TRBV6-5
CDR3: CASSRTANNEKLFF